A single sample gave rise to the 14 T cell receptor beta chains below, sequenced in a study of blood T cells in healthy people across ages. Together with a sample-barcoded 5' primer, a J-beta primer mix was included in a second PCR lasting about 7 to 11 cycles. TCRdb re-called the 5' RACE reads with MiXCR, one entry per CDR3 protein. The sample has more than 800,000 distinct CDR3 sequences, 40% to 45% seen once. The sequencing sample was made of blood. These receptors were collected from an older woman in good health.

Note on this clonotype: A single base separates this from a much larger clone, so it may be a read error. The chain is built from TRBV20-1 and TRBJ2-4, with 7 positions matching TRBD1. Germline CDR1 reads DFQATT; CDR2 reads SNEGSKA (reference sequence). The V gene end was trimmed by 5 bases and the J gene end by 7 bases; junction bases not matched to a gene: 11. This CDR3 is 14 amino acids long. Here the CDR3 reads CSALATQDRNIQYF. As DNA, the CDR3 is TGCAGTGCTTTAGCGACGCAGGACAGGAACATTCAGTACTTC.

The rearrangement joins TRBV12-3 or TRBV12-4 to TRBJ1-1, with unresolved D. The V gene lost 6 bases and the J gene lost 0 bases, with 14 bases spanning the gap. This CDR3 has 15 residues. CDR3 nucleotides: TGTGCCAGCAGGAGGAGATCTCTCATGAACACTGAAGCTTTCTTT. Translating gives CASRRRSLMNTEAFF.

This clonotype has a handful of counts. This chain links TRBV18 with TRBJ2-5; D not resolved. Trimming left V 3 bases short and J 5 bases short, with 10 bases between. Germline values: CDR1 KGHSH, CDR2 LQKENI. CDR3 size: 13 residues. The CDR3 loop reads CASSPVTGETQYF. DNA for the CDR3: TGTGCCAGCTCACCGGTCACCGGGGAGACCCAGTACTTC.

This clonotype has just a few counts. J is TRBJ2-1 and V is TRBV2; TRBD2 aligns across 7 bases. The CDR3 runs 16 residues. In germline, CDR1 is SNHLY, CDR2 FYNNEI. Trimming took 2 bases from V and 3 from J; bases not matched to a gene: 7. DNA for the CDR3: TGTGCCAGCAGTGAAAGCGGGACCCTCATCTACAATGAGCAGTTCTTC. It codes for CASSESGTLIYNEQFF.

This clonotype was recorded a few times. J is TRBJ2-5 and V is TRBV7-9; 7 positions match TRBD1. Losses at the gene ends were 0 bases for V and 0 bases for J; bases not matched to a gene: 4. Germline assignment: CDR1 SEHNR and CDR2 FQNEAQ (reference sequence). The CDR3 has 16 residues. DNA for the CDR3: TGTGCCAGCAGCTTAGCCGGGACAGCGTACCAAGAGACCCAGTACTTC. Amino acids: CASSLAGTAYQETQYF.

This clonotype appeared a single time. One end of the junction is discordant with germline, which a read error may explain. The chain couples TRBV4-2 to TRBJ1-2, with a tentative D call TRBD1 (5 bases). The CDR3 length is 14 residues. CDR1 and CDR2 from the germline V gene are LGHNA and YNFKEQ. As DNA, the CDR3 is TGTGCCAGCAGCCCGCCAGGGCAGGCCTATGGCCACACCTTC. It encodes CASSPPGQAYGHTF.

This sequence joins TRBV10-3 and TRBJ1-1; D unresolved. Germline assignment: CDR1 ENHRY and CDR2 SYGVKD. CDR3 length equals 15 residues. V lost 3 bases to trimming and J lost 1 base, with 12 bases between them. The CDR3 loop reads CAISDLRKTNTEAFF. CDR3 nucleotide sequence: TGTGCCATCAGTGACCTCAGAAAAACGAACACTGAAGCTTTCTTT.

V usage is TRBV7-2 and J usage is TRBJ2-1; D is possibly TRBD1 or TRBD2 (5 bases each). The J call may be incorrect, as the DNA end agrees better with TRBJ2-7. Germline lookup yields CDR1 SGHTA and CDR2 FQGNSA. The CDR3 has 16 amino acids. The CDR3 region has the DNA TGTGCCAGCAGCTCCTTGTGGGGGACCCTCCCAGGTGAGCAGTACTTC. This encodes CASSSLWGTLPGEQYF.

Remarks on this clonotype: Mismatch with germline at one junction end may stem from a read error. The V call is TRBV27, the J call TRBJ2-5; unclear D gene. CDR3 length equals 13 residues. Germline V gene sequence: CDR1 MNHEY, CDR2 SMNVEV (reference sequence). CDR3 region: CASRSGPLKTLYF. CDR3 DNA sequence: TGTGCCAGCAGGTCCGGGCCCCTAAAGACCCTGTACTTC.

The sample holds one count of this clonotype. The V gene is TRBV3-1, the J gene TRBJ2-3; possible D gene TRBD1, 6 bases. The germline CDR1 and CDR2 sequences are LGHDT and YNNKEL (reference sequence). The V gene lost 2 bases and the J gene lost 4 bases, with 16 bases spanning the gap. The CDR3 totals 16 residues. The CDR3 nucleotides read TGTGCCAGCAGCCAACGGCCAGGGGTGTATCCAGATACGCAGTATTTT. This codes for CASSQRPGVYPDTQYF.

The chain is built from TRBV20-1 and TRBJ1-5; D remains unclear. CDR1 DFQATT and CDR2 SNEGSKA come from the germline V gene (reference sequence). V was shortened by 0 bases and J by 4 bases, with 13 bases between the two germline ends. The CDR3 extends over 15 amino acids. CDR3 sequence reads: CSARDPHANNQPQHF. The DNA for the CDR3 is TGCAGTGCTAGAGATCCCCACGCTAATAATCAGCCCCAGCATTTT.

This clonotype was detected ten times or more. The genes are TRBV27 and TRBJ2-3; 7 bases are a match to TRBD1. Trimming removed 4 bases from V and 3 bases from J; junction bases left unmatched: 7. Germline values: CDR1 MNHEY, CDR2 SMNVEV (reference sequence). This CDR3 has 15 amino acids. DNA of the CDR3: TGTGCCAGCAGTTCCCGGGACAGAGGGACAGATACGCAGTATTTT. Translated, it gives CASSSRDRGTDTQYF.

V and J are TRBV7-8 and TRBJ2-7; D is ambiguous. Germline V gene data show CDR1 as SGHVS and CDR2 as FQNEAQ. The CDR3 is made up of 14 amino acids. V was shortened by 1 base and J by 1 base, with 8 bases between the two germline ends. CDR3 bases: TGTGCCAGCAGCTTAGTAGCAGATTCCTACGAGCAGTACTTC. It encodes CASSLVADSYEQYF.

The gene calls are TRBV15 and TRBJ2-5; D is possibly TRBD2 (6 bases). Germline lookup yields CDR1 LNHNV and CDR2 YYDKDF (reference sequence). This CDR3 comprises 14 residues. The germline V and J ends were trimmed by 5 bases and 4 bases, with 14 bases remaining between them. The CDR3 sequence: CATSSAGPGETQYF. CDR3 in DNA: TGTGCCACCAGCTCCGCGGGGCCGGGAGAGACCCAGTACTTC.